This T cell receptor beta chain derives from a study of immune cell composition in non-small cell lung cancer. V shed 4 bases and J shed 6 bases, with 22 bases lying between them. CDR1 and CDR2 from the germline V gene are MNHNS and SASEGT. This CDR3 region has 18 residues. Profiling relied on immunoSEQ multiplex PCR, and the TCRdb table lists in-frame clones only, not all of them. The sample has about 2,500 clones, around 70% seen once. V usage is TRBV6-1 and J usage is TRBJ1-6; no definite D call. This receptor was obtained from a human donor with non-small cell lung cancer. The sequencing sample was made of lung tumor tissue. CDR3 amino acids: CASSGPGPHSEGNSPLHF. CDR3 nucleotides: TGTGCCAGCAGTGGACCTGGACCGCACTCGGAGGGTAATTCACCCCTCCACTTT.